The entry below gives a single T cell receptor beta chain sequence along with its context. Antigen specificity is unknown. The CDR3 loop spans 12 amino acids. V lost 5 bases and J 0 bases, leaving 2 bases between the germline ends. Per germline, CDR1 SEHNR and CDR2 FQNEAQ (reference sequence). The data were taken from a study of T cell responses to AZD1222 COVID-19 vaccine. Study observations and caveats: Samples come after the peak T cell response, not at day 14.

Repertoires were generated with immunoSEQ multiplex PCR, while TCRdb's copy carries only in-frame clones and drops some. This table has about 210,000 clones, about 94% appearing once. This sequence originates from an adult who received the MenACWY meningococcal vaccine as a control. Source: peripheral blood, taken 28 days after the second dose of the MenACWY control vaccine. The chain links TRBV7-9 to TRBJ1-5; D call uncertain. The CDR3 loop reads CASSISNQPQHF. In DNA, the CDR3 is TGTGCCAGCAGCATTAGCAATCAGCCCCAGCATTTT. Full variable domain (outside the CDR3, taken from reference TRBV7-9 and TRBJ1-5): DTGVSQNPRHKITKRGQNVTFRCDPISEHNRLYWYRQTLGQGPEFLTYFQNEAQLEKSRLLSDRFSAERPKGSFSTLEIQRTEQGDSAMYLCASSISNQPQHFGDGTRLSIL.